This TCR beta chain was recorded in a study of T cell responses to AZD1222 COVID-19 vaccine. In regard to this clone: Its specificity is unknown.

CDR3 length: 13 amino acids. The V end was cut by 1 base, the J end by 6 bases, with 7 bases between. CDR1 and CDR2 (germline): SEHNR, FQNEAQ (reference sequence). Overall study results and limits: Donors were mostly white British, more females; clonal diversity possibly underestimated.

Assay used: immunoSEQ multiplex PCR; TCRdb lists only in-frame clones, some missing. The sample holds just under 85,000 clones; about 86% are singletons and the top ten take 6.5% to 7.5%. The TCR originated in an adult in good health. This chain uses TRBV7-9 with TRBJ2-1; D possibly corresponds to TRBD1 (5 bases). The sample here was peripheral blood, taken on day 0 of AZD1222 vaccination. This CDR3 is CASSLEGANEQFF. The CDR3 bases are TGTGCCAGCAGCTTAGAAGGGGCCAATGAGCAGTTCTTC. Complete variable domain (other parts from reference TRBV7-9 and TRBJ2-1): DTGVSQNPRHKITKRGQNVTFRCDPISEHNRLYWYRQTLGQGPEFLTYFQNEAQLEKSRLLSDRFSAERPKGSFSTLEIQRTEQGDSAMYLCASSLEGANEQFFGPGTRLTVL.